Below, 24 T cell receptor beta chains from the same sample are listed, as sequenced in a study of blood T cell repertoires in COVID-19. Profiled with immunoSEQ multiplex PCR; TCRdb holds only in-frame clones, not every one. The data show about 91,000 clones, about 77% seen once. Material: peripheral blood. These receptors were obtained from a woman aged 80 or over with acute or convalescent COVID-19.

This chain joins TRBV29-1 and TRBJ2-7, with 9 bases aligning to TRBD2. V gave up 7 bases and J gave up 2 bases; unmatched junction bases: 6. CDR3 size: 13 residues. Germline values: CDR1 SQVTM, CDR2 ANQGSEA. CDR3 sequence: CSAAGGPPYEQYF. CDR3 DNA: TGCAGCGCAGCGGGGGGCCCGCCCTACGAGCAGTACTTC.

This clone was seen a handful of times. The chain employs TRBV5-1 and TRBJ2-7; D ambiguous. CDR1 is SGHRS and CDR2 is YFSETQ in the germline V gene. The CDR3 loop spans 13 amino acids. Trimming left V 0 bases short and J 3 bases short, with 7 bases between. The CDR3 region has the DNA TGCGCCAGCAGCTTGGGTGACAACTACGAGCAGTACTTC. Residues: CASSLGDNYEQYF. Full variable domain (outside the CDR3, taken from reference TRBV5-1 and TRBJ2-7): KAGVTQTPRYLIKTRGQQVTLSCSPISGHRSVSWYQQTPGQGLQFLFEYFSETQRNKGNFPGRFSGRQFSNSRSEMNVSTLELGDSALYLCASSLGDNYEQYFGPGTRLTVT.

The V call is TRBV30, the J call TRBJ1-3, with 10 bases that match TRBD1. Trimming at V came to 5 bases and at J to 1 base, leaving 2 bases not matched to a gene. The CDR3 covers 14 residues. Per germline, CDR1 GTSNPN and CDR2 SVGIG (reference sequence). CDR3 bases: TGTGCCTGGGACAGGGGGCTTTCTGGAAACACCATATATTTT. Protein: CAWDRGLSGNTIYF.

The CDR3 sequence: CASSPQSGNGYTF. Written as DNA, the CDR3 is TGTGCCAGCAGTCCCCAATCGGGGAATGGCTACACCTTC. The chain joins TRBV7-3 to TRBJ1-2; D is unresolved. This CDR3 has 13 residues. CDR1 and CDR2 from the germline V gene are SGHTA and FQGTGA. Between the trimmed V and J ends, which lost 6 bases and 6 bases, there was a span of 14 bases.

This chain links TRBV6-4 with TRBJ1-1; D unclear. Trimming pared 0 bases from V and 1 base from J, leaving 15 bases between. Looked up from germline, CDR1 is MRHNA and CDR2 is SNTAGT. This CDR3 has 17 residues. The CDR3 region is CASSDSYRIPPNTEAFF. CDR3 nucleotides: TGTGCCAGCAGTGACTCCTACCGAATCCCACCGAACACTGAAGCTTTCTTT.

This clone showed up just once. The chain employs TRBV29-1 and TRBJ1-1; D gene ambiguous. This CDR3 has 14 amino acids. The germline CDR1 and CDR2 sequences are SQVTM and ANQGSEA. V lost 6 bases and J lost 1, with 15 bases in between. The CDR3 loop reads CSVVTTYSNTEAFF. The CDR3, as DNA: TGCAGCGTCGTTACCACCTACTCGAACACTGAAGCTTTCTTT.

The chain recombines TRBV30 with TRBJ1-4, with 9 bases lining up with TRBD1. This CDR3 region has 14 residues. Germline CDR1 GTSNPN, CDR2 SVGIG (reference sequence). V shed 0 bases and J 5 bases; nucleotides not matched to a gene: 1. The CDR3 here is CAWSVGQGNEKLFF. CDR3 in DNA: TGTGCCTGGAGTGTAGGACAGGGGAATGAAAAACTGTTTTTT.

The gene calls are TRBV28 and TRBJ1-4; a possible D gene is TRBD1 (6 bases). Germline CDR1 MDHEN, CDR2 SYDVKM. The CDR3 has 17 residues. Trimming shortened V by 4 bases and J by 0 bases, and 15 bases separated the two germline ends. The CDR3 DNA is TGTGCCAGCAGTTCCGCAGGGACAACTGCAACTAATGAAAAACTGTTTTTT. Protein: CASSSAGTTATNEKLFF.

This clone appeared once. CDR3 protein: CASSDRGDGYTF. CDR3 DNA: TGTGCCAGCTCAGACAGGGGGGATGGCTACACCTTC. This chain joins TRBV18 and TRBJ1-2; 9 bases fit TRBD1. After removal of 5 bases from V and 6 bases from J, the junction contained 1 base not matched to a gene. The length of the CDR3 is 12 residues. From germline, CDR1 is KGHSH and CDR2 LQKENI. Combining the CDR3 with reference TRBV18 and TRBJ1-2 gives the whole variable domain NAGVMQNPRHLVRRRGQEARLRCSPMKGHSHVYWYRQLPEEGLKFMVYLQKENIIDESGMPKERFSAEFPKEGPSILRIQQVVRGDSAAYFCASSDRGDGYTFGSGTRLTVV.

The genes are TRBV3-1 (or the pseudogene TRBV3-2) and TRBJ2-3, with TRBD2 identical over 8 bases. The ends lost 2 bases at V and 2 bases at J; junction bases unmatched: 9. The CDR3 spans 17 residues. Germline V gives CDR1 LGHDT, CDR2 YNNKEL (reference sequence). DNA for the CDR3: TGTGCCAGCAGCCAACCCCGCGGAGCGGGGGACACAGATACGCAGTATTTT. Its translation is CASSQPRGAGDTDTQYF.

This clone showed up many times. The chain joins TRBV20-1 to TRBJ2-7; 7 nucleotides agree with TRBD2. The CDR3 length is 15 residues. The germline V gene encodes CDR1 DFQATT and CDR2 SNEGSKA (reference sequence). After removal of 3 bases from V and 5 bases from J, the junction contained 13 bases not matched to a gene. The CDR3 loop is CSASIGTRGEDEQYF. The CDR3 nucleotides read TGCAGTGCTAGTATAGGGACCCGGGGGGAGGACGAGCAGTACTTC.

In this sample, this clone turned up a few times. The rearrangement joins TRBV11-3 to TRBJ2-7; tentatively, D is TRBD2 (6 bases). There are 12 residues in the CDR3. V lost 8 bases, J lost 4 bases, and 12 bases lay in between. CDR1 and CDR2 from the germline V gene are SGHNT and YENEEA. This CDR3 reads CASPPGVYEQYF. DNA for the CDR3: TGTGCCAGCCCCCCGGGAGTATACGAGCAGTACTTC.

This clone was detected only a few times. This sequence joins TRBV27 and TRBJ1-1; D gene unclear. Trimming removed 2 bases from V and 2 bases from J, with 9 bases in between. The CDR3 loop spans 14 amino acids. From germline, CDR1 is MNHEY and CDR2 SMNVEV (reference sequence). The CDR3 protein is CASSLSRRNTEAFF. As DNA, the CDR3 is TGTGCCAGCAGTTTAAGTCGCAGAAACACTGAAGCTTTCTTT.

The rearrangement uses TRBV6-1 and TRBJ1-2, with TRBD1 identical over 10 bases. Germline CDR1 reads MNHNS; CDR2 reads SASEGT. The CDR3 runs to 18 residues. With 2 bases clipped from V and 4 bases from J, the junction kept 13 bases outside the gene matches. The CDR3 spells CASSESGTGVVNPYGYTF. CDR3 bases: TGTGCCAGCAGTGAATCCGGGACAGGGGTAGTCAATCCCTATGGCTACACCTTC.

V gene TRBV2 combines with J gene TRBJ1-2, with D uncertain. V lost 8 bases, J lost 5 bases, and 9 bases lay in between. Germline V CDR1 and CDR2: SNHLY, FYNNEI. The CDR3 is 11 residues long. The CDR3 sequence is CASEPKYGYTF. CDR3 in DNA: TGTGCCAGCGAGCCGAAGTATGGCTACACCTTC.

This clone was counted a single time. The V and J genes are TRBV7-9 and TRBJ1-3; D gene ambiguous. Between the trimmed V and J ends, which lost 4 bases and 1 base, there was a span of 14 bases. The CDR3 has 16 residues. Germline CDR1 is SEHNR and CDR2 is FQNEAQ (reference sequence). In nucleotides, the CDR3 is TGTGCCAGCAGCTCAGGTGCAGCTTTGTCTGGAAACACCATATATTTT. It codes for CASSSGAALSGNTIYF. The whole variable domain, filled in from reference TRBV7-9 and TRBJ1-3, reads DTGVSQNPRHKITKRGQNVTFRCDPISEHNRLYWYRQTLGQGPEFLTYFQNEAQLEKSRLLSDRFSAERPKGSFSTLEIQRTEQGDSAMYLCASSSGAALSGNTIYFGEGSWLTVV.

J is TRBJ2-1 and V is TRBV30; TRBD1 matches at 7 bases. The trim removed 5 bases at V and 6 bases at J, leaving 4 bases unmatched. The CDR3 length is 12 residues. The germline CDR1 and CDR2 sequences are GTSNPN and SVGIG (reference sequence). The chain's CDR3 is CAWRRQGNEQFF. The CDR3 DNA sequence: TGTGCCTGGCGACGACAGGGCAATGAGCAGTTCTTC. Using reference TRBV30 and TRBJ2-1 for the parts outside the CDR3, the full variable domain is SQTIHQWPATLVQPVGSPLSLECTVEGTSNPNLYWYRQAAGRGLQLLFYSVGIGQISSEVPQNLSASRPQDRQFILSSKKLLLSDSGFYLCAWRRQGNEQFFGPGTRLTVL.

The chain combines TRBV12-3 or TRBV12-4 with TRBJ2-5; D gene uncertain. This CDR3 comprises 11 residues. Between the trimmed V and J ends, which lost 7 bases and 3 bases, there was a span of 6 bases. The CDR3 reads CASTLKETQYF. CDR3 DNA sequence: TGTGCCAGCACCCTAAAAGAGACCCAGTACTTC.

The rearrangement joins TRBV7-8 to TRBJ2-7; D may be TRBD1 (6 bases). CDR1 SGHVS and CDR2 FQNEAQ come from the germline V gene. The CDR3 spans 17 residues. Trimming pared 7 bases from V and 0 bases from J, leaving 22 bases between. In DNA, the CDR3 is TGTGCCAGCACCCGTCGCGGACAGTCCCTGAGCTCCTACGAGCAGTACTTC. As protein: CASTRRGQSLSSYEQYF.

The J gene is TRBJ1-6, the V gene TRBV18, with D possibly being TRBD1 (6 bases). Germline V CDR1 and CDR2: KGHSH, LQKENI. The CDR3 is 14 amino acids. Between the trimmed V and J ends, which lost 3 bases and 7 bases, there was a span of 10 bases. The CDR3 DNA follows: TGTGCCAGCTCACCGATACAGGGAAATTCACCCCTCCACTTT. Translating gives CASSPIQGNSPLHF.

The chain recombines TRBV4-3 with TRBJ1-2; 11 bases are a match to TRBD1. CDR3 size: 15 residues. V lost 0 bases, J lost 10 bases, and 7 bases stayed unmatched. Per germline, CDR1 LGHNA and CDR2 YSLEER. CDR3 coding DNA: TGCGCCAGCAGCCAAGATAAGGACAGGGGGCCTATCTACACCTTC. It is translated as CASSQDKDRGPIYTF.

In its sample, this clone was seen a few times. The chain recombines TRBV5-8 with TRBJ1-5; 9 bases are a match to TRBD1. Germline trimming cut 3 bases from V and 6 bases from J; bases unmatched to any gene: 1. Germline V gives CDR1 SGHTS, CDR2 YDEGEE. This CDR3 has 13 residues. The CDR3 nucleotides are TGTGCCAGCAGCTCACAGGGGGCTCAGCCCCAGCATTTT. Its protein product is CASSSQGAQPQHF.

This sequence joins TRBV9 and TRBJ2-7, with 11 nucleotides matching TRBD1. Germline CDR1 SGDLS, CDR2 YYNGEE. CDR3 length: 13 amino acids. Unmatched junction bases numbered 4, after V lost 9 bases and J lost 2 bases. CDR3: CATGGQGAYEQYF. CDR3 DNA sequence: TGTGCCACCGGGGGACAGGGGGCCTACGAGCAGTACTTC.

The CDR3 sequence: CASSLGQGALMNTEAFF. The CDR3 bases are TGCGCCAGCAGCTTGGGACAGGGGGCCTTAATGAACACTGAAGCTTTCTTT. V usage is TRBV5-1 and J usage is TRBJ1-1; 10 nucleotides line up with TRBD1. CDR3 length equals 17 residues. The germline CDR1 and CDR2 sequences are SGHRS and YFSETQ. V gave up 0 bases and J gave up 0 bases; unmatched junction bases: 5.